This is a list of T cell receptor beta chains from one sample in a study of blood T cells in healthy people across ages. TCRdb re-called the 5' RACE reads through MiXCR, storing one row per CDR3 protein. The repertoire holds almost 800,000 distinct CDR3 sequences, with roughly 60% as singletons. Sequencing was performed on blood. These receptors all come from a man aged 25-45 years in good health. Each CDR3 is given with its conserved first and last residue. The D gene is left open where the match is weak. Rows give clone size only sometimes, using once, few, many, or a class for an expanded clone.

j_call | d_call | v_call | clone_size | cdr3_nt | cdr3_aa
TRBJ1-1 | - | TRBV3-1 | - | TGTGCCAGCAGCCAGGACGGGACACCCGAAGGGGCTTTCTTT | CASSQDGTPEGAFF
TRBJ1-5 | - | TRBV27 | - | TGTGCCAGCAGTTTATCTTGGGAGGGCAGGCAGCCCCAGCATTTT | CASSLSWEGRQPQHF
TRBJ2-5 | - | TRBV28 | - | TGTGCCAGCAGTTCCGTTAAGACGACCCAGTACTTC | CASSSVKTTQYF
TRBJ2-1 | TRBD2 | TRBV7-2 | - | TGTGCCAGCAGCCAAAGTAGCGGGAGTTTGGGCAATGAGCAGTTCTTC | CASSQSSGSLGNEQFF
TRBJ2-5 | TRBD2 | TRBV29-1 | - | TGCAGCGTTGAAGAGGAGCGGGGGAAAGAGACCCAGTACTTC | CSVEEERGKETQYF
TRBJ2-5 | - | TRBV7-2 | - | TGTGCCAGCAGCCCATCCTTCCAGCGCAAGCAGTACTTC | CASSPSFQRKQYF
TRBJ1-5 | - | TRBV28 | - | TGTGCCACCAGCGACCAGCCCCAGCATTTT | CATSDQPQHF
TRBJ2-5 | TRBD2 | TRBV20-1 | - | TGCAGTCCCAAGGGACTAGCAGAGACCCAGTACTTC | CSPKGLAETQYF
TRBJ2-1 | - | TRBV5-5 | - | TGTGCCAGCAGCTTGGTACAGAACTACAATGAGCAGTTCTTC | CASSLVQNYNEQFF
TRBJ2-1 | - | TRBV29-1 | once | TGCAGCCACAGGGCAGTGTACAATGAGCAGTTCTTC | CSHRAVYNEQFF
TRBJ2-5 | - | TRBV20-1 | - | TGCAGTGCCCCCCATCCCTCAGGGGCCGCAGAGACCCAGTACTTC | CSAPHPSGAAETQYF
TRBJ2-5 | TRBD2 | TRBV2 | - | TGTGCCAGTACAATCGCAGCTAGCGGGAGGGGACCTCAAGAGACCCAGTACTTC | CASTIAASGRGPQETQYF
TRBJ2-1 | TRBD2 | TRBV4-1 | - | TGCGCCAGCAGCCAACCGGGACTAGCGGGAGTTGAGCAGTTCTTC | CASSQPGLAGVEQFF
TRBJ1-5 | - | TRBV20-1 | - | TGCAGTGCTAGGAAACCAACAGGGAGCAATCAGCCCCAGCATTTT | CSARKPTGSNQPQHF
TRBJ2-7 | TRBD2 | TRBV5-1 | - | TGCGCCAGCAGAAAGGGGACTAGCGGGAGGGCCGTTAGCTACGAGCAGTACTTC | CASRKGTSGRAVSYEQYF
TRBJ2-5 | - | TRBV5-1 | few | TGCGCCAGCAGGGTGACATCGGTTCAAGAGACCCAGTACTTC | CASRVTSVQETQYF
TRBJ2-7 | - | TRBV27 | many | TGTGCCAGCAGACAAGGGGACTCTTTAACCTACGAGCAGTACTTC | CASRQGDSLTYEQYF
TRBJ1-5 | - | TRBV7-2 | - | TGTGCCAGCAGCTTAGAAGAAGATCAGCCCCAGCATTTT | CASSLEEDQPQHF
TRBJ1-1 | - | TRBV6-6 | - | TGTGCCAGCAGGCCCGGGAACACTGAAGCTTTCTTT | CASRPGNTEAFF
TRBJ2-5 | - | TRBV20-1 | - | TGCAGTGCTACCCTCAGGGCTAGTAGGGGCTACTTGGAGCAGTACTTC | CSATLRASRGYLEQYF
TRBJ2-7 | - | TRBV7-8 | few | TGTGCCAGCAGCCCCCCGAGGGGCGGGCGGCCATACGAGCAGTACTTC | CASSPPRGGRPYEQYF
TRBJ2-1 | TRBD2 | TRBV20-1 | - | TGCAGTGCTAGAGGATGGGGCGGGGGGGACAATGAGCAGTTCTTC | CSARGWGGGDNEQFF
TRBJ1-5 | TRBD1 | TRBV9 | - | TGTGCCAGCAGCGTGGGACAGGGGAATCAGCCCCAGCATTTT | CASSVGQGNQPQHF
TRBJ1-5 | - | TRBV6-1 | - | TGTGCCACCGGGGTCCCAGTTCGGCCCCAGCATTTT | CATGVPVRPQHF
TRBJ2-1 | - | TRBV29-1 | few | TGCAGCGTTTACGGTTCCTACAATGAGCAGTTCTTC | CSVYGSYNEQFF
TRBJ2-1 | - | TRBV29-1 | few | TGCAGCGTTGGGTGGGCGGGATACAATGAGCAGTTCTTC | CSVGWAGYNEQFF
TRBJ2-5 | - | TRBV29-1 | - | TGCAGCGTTGGCCGCCTACAGGGGAGGCGTCAAGAGACCCAGTACTTC | CSVGRLQGRRQETQYF
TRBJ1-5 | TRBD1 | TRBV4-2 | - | TGTGCCAGCAGCCAAGAAACAGGGGTTAGCAATCAGCCCCAGCATTTT | CASSQETGVSNQPQHF
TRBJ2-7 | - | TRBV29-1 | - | TGCAGCGCTGTTGTGGGGCCCTACGAGCAGTACTTC | CSAVVGPYEQYF
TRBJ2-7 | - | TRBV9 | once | TGTGCCAGCAGCGCAACCCCCGGGGCCAGGGGATACGAGCAGTACTTC | CASSATPGARGYEQYF
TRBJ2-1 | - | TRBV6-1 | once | TGTGCCAGCAGTGCGCGATTAGCTATCTTAAGCAATGAGCAGTTCTTC | CASSARLAILSNEQFF
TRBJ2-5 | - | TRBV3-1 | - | TGTGCCAGCAGCCTACTCTACAGGGTCCGCGAGACCCAGTACTTC | CASSLLYRVRETQYF
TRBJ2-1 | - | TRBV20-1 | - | TGCAGTGCTGGAGAGGGGTACAATGAGCAGTTCTTC | CSAGEGYNEQFF
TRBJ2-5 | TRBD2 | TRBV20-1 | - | TGCAGTGCCCAGACTAGCGGGAGGTACAATGAGCAGTACTTC | CSAQTSGRYNEQYF
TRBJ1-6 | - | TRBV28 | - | TGTGCCAGCAGTTTTCCCGGGTCCAATAATTCACCCCTCCACTTT | CASSFPGSNNSPLHF
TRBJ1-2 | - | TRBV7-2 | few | TGTGCCAGCAGCTTGGGACCGGGCGCCGGCTACACCTTC | CASSLGPGAGYTF
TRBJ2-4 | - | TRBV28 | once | TGTGCCACTACTTCTACTCGGGACATTCAGTACTTC | CATTSTRDIQYF
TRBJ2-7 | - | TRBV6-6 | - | TGTGCCACCTCCCAGCGAAACGAGCAGTACTTC | CATSQRNEQYF
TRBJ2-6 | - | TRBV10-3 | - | TGTGCCATCAGTGGGGGGTTTGGAGGCTCTGGGGCCAACGTCCTGACTTTC | CAISGGFGGSGANVLTF
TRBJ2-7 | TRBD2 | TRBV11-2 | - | TGTGCCAGCAGCTCCCAGTCTAGCGGGGGACCGTGCGAGCAGTACTTC | CASSSQSSGGPCEQYF
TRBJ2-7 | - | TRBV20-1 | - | TGCAGTGCTGATTCGGTAGTCCACGACTATGAGCAGTACTTC | CSADSVVHDYEQYF
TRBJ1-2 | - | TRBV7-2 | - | TGTGCCAGCAGCTTAGCGGGCGGGGGTTCGGGAGGCTACACCTTC | CASSLAGGGSGGYTF
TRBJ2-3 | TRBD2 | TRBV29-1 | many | TGCAGCGCCGACTGGCTAGCGGGAGGAGGTGATACGCAGTATTTT | CSADWLAGGGDTQYF
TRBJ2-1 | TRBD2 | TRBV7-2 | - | TGTGCCAGCAGCTTACGGCGGCTAGCGGGAGGTTTTGGGGACAATGAGCAGTTCTTC | CASSLRRLAGGFGDNEQFF
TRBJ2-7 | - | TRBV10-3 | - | TGTGCCATCAGCTCCGGGGACGAGCAGTACTTC | CAISSGDEQYF
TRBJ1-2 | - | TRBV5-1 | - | TGCGCCAGCACCCTCAACGCGCAGGCTAACTATGGCTACACCTTC | CASTLNAQANYGYTF
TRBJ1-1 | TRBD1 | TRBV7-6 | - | TGTGCCAGCAGCCCGGCGGGACAGGATGAAGCTTTCTTT | CASSPAGQDEAFF
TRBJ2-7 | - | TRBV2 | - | TGTGCCACCTTGATTGGACAGCAATACGAGCAGTACTTC | CATLIGQQYEQYF
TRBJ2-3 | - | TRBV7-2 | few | TGTGCCAGCAGCTTCCCAGAGGGCACAGATACGCAGTATTTT | CASSFPEGTDTQYF
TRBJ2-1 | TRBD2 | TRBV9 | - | TGTGCCAGCAGCGTAGATGGGGGGAGGGCCTCCGTCAATGAGCAGTTCTTC | CASSVDGGRASVNEQFF
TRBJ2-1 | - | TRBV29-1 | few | TGCAGCGTCGTCCCCTCACTAGCTTACAATGAGCAGTTCTTC | CSVVPSLAYNEQFF
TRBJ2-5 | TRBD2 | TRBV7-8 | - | TGTGCCAGCAGCTTAGTGGCTAGCGGGAGACTCGACAGAGGGGAGCAGTACTTC | CASSLVASGRLDRGEQYF
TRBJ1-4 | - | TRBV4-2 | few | TGTGCCAGCAGCCAAGGGGACACGGGAGGGGAAAAACTGTTTTTT | CASSQGDTGGEKLFF
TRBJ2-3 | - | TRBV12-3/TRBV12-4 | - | TGTGCCAGCACCCGAAAATCCGGGACAGATACGCAGTATTTT | CASTRKSGTDTQYF